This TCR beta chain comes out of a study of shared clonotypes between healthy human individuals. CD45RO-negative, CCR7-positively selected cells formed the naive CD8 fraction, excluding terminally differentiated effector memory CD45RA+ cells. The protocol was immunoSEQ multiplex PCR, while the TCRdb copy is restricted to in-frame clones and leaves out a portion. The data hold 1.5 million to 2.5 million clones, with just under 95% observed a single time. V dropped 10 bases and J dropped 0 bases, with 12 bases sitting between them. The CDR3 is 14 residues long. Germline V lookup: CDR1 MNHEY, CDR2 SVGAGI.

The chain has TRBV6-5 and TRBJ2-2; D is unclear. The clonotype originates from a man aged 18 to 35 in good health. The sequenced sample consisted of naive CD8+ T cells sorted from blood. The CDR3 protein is CATERGSNTGELFF. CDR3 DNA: TGTGCCACCGAGAGAGGATCGAACACCGGGGAGCTGTTTTTT.